This T cell receptor beta chain was sequenced for a study of T cells in Graves' hyperthyroidism and ophthalmopathy. Study at large: Peripheral blood was obtained at initial diagnosis, preceding any treatment.

Study-wide results and limits: Blood samples included most of the expanded thyroid clonotypes exceeding 0.001. Ophthalmopathy stood apart from stable hyperthyroidism in a 13 V-J model.

Disease duration under 2 months; hyperthyroidism patients were aged 18 to 65. Only a few counts were recorded for this clonotype. Its antigen is unknown. One junction end disagrees with the germline gene, perhaps due to a read error. Researchers took RNA transcripts and amplified the TCR beta CDR3 regions from them. Primed by the HTBI set, a first-round RT-PCR was run on the TCR CDR3. Each CDR3 protein is one row after TCRdb ran MiXCR on the multiplex PCR reads. Among 340,000 or so distinct CDR3 sequences listed, 20% to 25% were seen once. The CDR3 contains 13 residues. Sequenced: blood. This receptor was obtained from a woman aged 45-65 years with Graves' hyperthyroidism. The chain is built from TRBV12-3 or TRBV12-4 and TRBJ2-2; D unclear. In DNA, the CDR3 is TGTGCCAGCGGTTTGCCCAACACCGGGGAGCTGTTTTTT. Translating it yields CASGLPNTGELFF.